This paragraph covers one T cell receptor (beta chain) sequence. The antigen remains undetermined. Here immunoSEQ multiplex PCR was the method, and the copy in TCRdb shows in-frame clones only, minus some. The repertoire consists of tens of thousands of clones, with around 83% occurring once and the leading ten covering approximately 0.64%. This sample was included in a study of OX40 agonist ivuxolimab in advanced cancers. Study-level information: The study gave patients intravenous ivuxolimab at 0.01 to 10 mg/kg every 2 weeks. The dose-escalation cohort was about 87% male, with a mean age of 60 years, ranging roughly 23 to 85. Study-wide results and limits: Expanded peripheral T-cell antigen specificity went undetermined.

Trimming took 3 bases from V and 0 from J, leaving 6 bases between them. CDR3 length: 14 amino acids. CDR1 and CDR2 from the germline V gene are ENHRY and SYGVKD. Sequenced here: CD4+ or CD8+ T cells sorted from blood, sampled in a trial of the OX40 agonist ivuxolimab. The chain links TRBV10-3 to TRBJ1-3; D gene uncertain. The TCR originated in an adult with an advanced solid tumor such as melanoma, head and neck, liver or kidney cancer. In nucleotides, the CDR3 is TGTGCCATCAGTGATTGGGACTCTGGAAACACCATATATTTT. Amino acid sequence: CAISDWDSGNTIYF.